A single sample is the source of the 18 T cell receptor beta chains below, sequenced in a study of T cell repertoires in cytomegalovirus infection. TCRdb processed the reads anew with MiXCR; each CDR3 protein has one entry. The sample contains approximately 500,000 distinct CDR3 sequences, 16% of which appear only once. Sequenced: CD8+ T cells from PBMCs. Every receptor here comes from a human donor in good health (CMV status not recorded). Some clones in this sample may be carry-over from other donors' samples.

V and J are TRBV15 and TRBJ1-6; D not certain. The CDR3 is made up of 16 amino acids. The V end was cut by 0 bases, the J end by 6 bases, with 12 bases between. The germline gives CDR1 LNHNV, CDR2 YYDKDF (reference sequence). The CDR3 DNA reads TGTGCCACCAGCAGAGATCAAAGACATCTTAATTCACCCCTCCACTTT. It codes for CATSRDQRHLNSPLHF.

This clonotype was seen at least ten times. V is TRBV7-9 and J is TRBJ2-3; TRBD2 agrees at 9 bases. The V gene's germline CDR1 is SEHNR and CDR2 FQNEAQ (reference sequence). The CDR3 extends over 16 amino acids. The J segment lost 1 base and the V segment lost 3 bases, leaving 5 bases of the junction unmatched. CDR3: CASSFEREARTDTQYF. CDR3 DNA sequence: TGTGCCAGCAGCTTTGAGCGGGAGGCGCGCACAGATACGCAGTATTTT.

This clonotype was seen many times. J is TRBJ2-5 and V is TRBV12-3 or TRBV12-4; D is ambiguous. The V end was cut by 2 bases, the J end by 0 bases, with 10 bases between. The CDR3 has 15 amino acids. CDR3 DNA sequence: TGTGCCAGCAGTTTACTGTCCACGTACCAAGAGACCCAGTACTTC. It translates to CASSLLSTYQETQYF.

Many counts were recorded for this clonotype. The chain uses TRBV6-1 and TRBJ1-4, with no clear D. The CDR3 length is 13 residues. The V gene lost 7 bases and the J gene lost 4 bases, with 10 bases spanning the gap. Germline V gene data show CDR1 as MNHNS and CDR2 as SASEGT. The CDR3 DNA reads TGTGCCAGCAAAGGACGGTTTAATGAAAAACTGTTTTTT. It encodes CASKGRFNEKLFF.

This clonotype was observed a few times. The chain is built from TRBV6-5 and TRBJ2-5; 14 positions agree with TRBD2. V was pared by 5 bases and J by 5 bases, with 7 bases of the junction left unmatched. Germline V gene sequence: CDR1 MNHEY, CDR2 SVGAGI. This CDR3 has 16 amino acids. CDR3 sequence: CASSHGTSGRMETQYF. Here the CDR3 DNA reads TGTGCCAGCAGTCATGGGACTAGCGGGAGAATGGAGACCCAGTACTTC.

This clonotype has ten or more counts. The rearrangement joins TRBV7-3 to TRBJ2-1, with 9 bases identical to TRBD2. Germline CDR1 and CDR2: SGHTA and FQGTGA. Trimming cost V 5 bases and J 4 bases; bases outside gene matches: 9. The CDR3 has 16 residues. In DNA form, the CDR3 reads TGTGCCAGCAGCGAGTTAGCGGGAGTGGTGTACAATGAGCAGTTCTTC. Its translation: CASSELAGVVYNEQFF.

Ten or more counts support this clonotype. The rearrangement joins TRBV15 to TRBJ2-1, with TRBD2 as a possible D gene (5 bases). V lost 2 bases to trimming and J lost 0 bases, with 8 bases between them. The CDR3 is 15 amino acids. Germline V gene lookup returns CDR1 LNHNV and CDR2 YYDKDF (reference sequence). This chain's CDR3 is CATSRLANSYNEQFF. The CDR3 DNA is TGTGCCACCAGCAGACTAGCTAACTCCTACAATGAGCAGTTCTTC.

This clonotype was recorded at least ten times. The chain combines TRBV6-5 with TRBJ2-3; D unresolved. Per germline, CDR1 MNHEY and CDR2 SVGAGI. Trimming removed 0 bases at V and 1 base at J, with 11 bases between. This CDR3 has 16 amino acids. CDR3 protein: CASSYSSRGGTDTQYF. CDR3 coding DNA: TGTGCCAGCAGTTACTCGAGCCGCGGTGGCACAGATACGCAGTATTTT.

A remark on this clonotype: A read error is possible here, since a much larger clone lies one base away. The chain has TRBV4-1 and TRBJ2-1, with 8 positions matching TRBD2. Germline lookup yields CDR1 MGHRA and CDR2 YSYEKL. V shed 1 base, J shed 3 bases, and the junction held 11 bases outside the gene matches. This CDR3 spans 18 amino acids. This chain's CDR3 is CASSQAPLAEGDYNEQFF. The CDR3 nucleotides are TGCGCCAGCAGCCAAGCCCCACTAGCGGAGGGGGACTACAATGAGCAGTTCTTC.

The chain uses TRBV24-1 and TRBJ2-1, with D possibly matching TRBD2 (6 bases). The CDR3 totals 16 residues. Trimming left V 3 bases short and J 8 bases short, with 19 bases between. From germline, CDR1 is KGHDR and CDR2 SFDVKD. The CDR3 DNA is TGTGCCACCAGTGATAAGCGGGCCTACCCCTTGCATGAGCAGTTCTTC. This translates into CATSDKRAYPLHEQFF.

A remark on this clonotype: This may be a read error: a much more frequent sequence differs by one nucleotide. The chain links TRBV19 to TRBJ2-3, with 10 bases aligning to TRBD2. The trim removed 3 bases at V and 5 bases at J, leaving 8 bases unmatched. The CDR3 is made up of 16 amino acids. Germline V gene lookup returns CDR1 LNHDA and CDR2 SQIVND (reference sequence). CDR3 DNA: TGTGCCAGTAGTATGTGGCTAGCGGGAGAAGAAGATACGCAGTATTTT. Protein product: CASSMWLAGEEDTQYF. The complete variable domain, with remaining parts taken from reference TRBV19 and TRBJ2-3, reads DGGITQSPKYLFRKEGQNVTLSCEQNLNHDAMYWYRQDPGQGLRLIYYSQIVNDFQKGDIAEGYSVSREKKESFPLTVTSAQKNPTAFYLCASSMWLAGEEDTQYFGPGTRLTVL.

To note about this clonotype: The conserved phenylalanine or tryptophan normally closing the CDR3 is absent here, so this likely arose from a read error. CDR3 DNA sequence: TGTGCCAGCAGTTTAAGACAGGGGCAGGAGCAGTACTTA. Protein product: CASSLRQGQEQYL. This chain links TRBV12-3 or TRBV12-4 with TRBJ2-7; 8 bases line up with TRBD1. J lost 7 bases, V lost 2 bases, and 4 bases had no gene match. The CDR3 is made up of 13 amino acids.

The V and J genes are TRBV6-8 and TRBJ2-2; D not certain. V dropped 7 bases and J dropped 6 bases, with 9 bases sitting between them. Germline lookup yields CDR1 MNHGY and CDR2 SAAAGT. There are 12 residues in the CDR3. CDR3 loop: CASMGMAGELFF. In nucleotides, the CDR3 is TGTGCCAGCATGGGGATGGCCGGGGAGCTGTTTTTT.

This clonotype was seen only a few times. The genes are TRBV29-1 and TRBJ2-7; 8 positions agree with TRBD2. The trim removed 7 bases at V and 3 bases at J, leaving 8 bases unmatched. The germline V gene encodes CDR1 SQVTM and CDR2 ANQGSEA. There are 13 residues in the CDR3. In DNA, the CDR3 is TGCAGCGGCCAAACTAGCGGAGACTACGAGCAGTACTTC. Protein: CSGQTSGDYEQYF.

CDR3 region: CSARDGNQPQHF. The CDR3 DNA is TGCAGTGCTAGAGATGGCAATCAGCCCCAGCATTTT. The chain uses TRBV20-1 and TRBJ1-5; D remains unclear. This CDR3 is built from 12 residues. Trimming took off 0 bases at V and 2 bases at J, with 2 bases between the two ends. Germline lookup yields CDR1 DFQATT and CDR2 SNEGSKA (reference sequence).

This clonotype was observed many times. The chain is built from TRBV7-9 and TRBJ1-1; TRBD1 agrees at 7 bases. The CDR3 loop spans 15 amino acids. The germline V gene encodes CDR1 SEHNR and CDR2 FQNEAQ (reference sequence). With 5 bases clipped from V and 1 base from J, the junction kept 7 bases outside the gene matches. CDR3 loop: CASSLLGQRNTEAFF. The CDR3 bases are TGTGCCAGCAGCCTATTGGGACAGAGGAACACTGAAGCTTTCTTT.

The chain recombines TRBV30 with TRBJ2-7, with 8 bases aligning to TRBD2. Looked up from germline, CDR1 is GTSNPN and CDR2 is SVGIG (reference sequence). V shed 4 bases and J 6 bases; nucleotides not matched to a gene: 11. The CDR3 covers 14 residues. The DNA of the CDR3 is TGTGCCTGGACACAAATAGCGGGGTGGAGCGAGCAGTACTTC. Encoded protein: CAWTQIAGWSEQYF.

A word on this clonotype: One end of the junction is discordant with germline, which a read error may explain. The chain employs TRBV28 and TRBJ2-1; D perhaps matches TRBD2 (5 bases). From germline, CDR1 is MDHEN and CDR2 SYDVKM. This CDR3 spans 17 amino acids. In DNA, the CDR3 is TGTGCCAGCAGTTTCGTGAGGGAGAGACCCTCTCTCAATGATCAGTTCTTC. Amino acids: CASSFVRERPSLNDQFF.